This is a list of T cell receptor beta chains from one sample in a study of CD4 T cells in relation to SARS-CoV-2 and coronaviruses. No antigens are known for them. TCRdb keeps only in-frame clones here, not all; method: immunoSEQ multiplex PCR. This table holds 25,000 to 30,000 clones, 74% found once. Sequenced material: CD4+ T cells from PBMCs, cultured in vitro. All receptors come from a human donor in good health. Each CDR3 is given with its conserved first and last residue. D genes are given only for firm matches. Only some rows state a clone size, as once, few, many or a class for expanded clones.

D	V	size	J	DNA	CDR3
NA	TRBV5-6	NA	TRBJ1-2	TGTGCCAGCAGCGACTGGCCTGGGGACTATGGCTACACCTTC	CASSDWPGDYGYTF
TRBD2	TRBV3-1/TRBV3-2	NA	TRBJ2-5	TGTGCCAGCAGACCTATAGCGGGAAAAGAGACCCAGTACTTC	CASRPIAGKETQYF
NA	TRBV6-5	few	TRBJ1-2	TGTGCCAGCAGTAACGACAGGTCCCCCCACAGGGGCTACACCTTC	CASSNDRSPHRGYTF
NA	TRBV7-8	NA	TRBJ2-2	TGTGCCAGCAGCTTAGTAAGGAGGGGGCTACGTAGCGGGGAGCTGTTTTTT	CASSLVRRGLRSGELFF
NA	TRBV11-2	NA	TRBJ1-2	TGTGCCAGCAGCTTTATCCAGGCCTATGGCTACACCTTC	CASSFIQAYGYTF
NA	TRBV6-1	NA	TRBJ1-1	TGTGCCAGCAGTGAAGGGGCAGTGAACACTGAAGCTTTCTTT	CASSEGAVNTEAFF
TRBD1	TRBV5-4	NA	TRBJ1-1	TGTGCCAGCAGCTTGCGGGGGACAGATGAAGCTTTCTTT	CASSLRGTDEAFF
TRBD2	TRBV19	once	TRBJ2-2	TGTGCCAGTAGTTTCACTAGCGGGAGTAACACCGGGGAGCTGTTTTTT	CASSFTSGSNTGELFF
TRBD2	TRBV5-1	once	TRBJ2-5	TGCGCCAGTGCCCTGACGGCGGGGGGACAAGAGACCCAGTACTTC	CASALTAGGQETQYF
TRBD2	TRBV20-1	NA	TRBJ2-5	TGCAGTGCTAGTCCCCTACTAGCGGGGTGGCAAGAGACCCAGTACTTC	CSASPLLAGWQETQYF
NA	TRBV5-6	NA	TRBJ1-1	TGTGCCAGCAGCCCCAGTAATCCATTTGAAGCTTTCTTT	CASSPSNPFEAFF
TRBD2	TRBV11-2	NA	TRBJ2-1	TGTGCCAGCAGCTTAGGGACTAGCGTTTTATTCTTC	CASSLGTSVLFF
NA	TRBV5-6	NA	TRBJ1-1	TGTGCCAGCAGATCATGGCCAACCCTATCCACTGAAGCTTTCTTT	CASRSWPTLSTEAFF
NA	TRBV9	NA	TRBJ2-7	TGTGCCAGCAGCCCCCAGGGAACCCACGAGCAGTACTTC	CASSPQGTHEQYF
NA	TRBV14	NA	TRBJ2-3	TGTGCCAGCAGCCAAGGGCAGAGTCGCACAGATACGCAGTATTTT	CASSQGQSRTDTQYF
NA	TRBV7-3	few	TRBJ2-5	TGTGCCAGCAGCTTAGGCGGACAAGAGACCCAGTACTTC	CASSLGGQETQYF
TRBD2	TRBV11-2	NA	TRBJ2-2	TGTGCCAGCTCCGGACTAGCGGGGACCGGGGAGCTGTTTTTT	CASSGLAGTGELFF
TRBD1	TRBV29-1	once	TRBJ2-2	TGCAGCGCACGGACAGGAACGAACACCGGGGAGCTGTTTTTT	CSARTGTNTGELFF
TRBD2	TRBV7-2	NA	TRBJ2-1	TGTGCCAGCAGCTTGGGCGGGACTAGCGGGAATGAGCAGTTCTTC	CASSLGGTSGNEQFF
NA	TRBV11-2	NA	TRBJ2-1	TGTGCCAGCAGCCCAGGGCTCGATGAGCAGTTCTTC	CASSPGLDEQFF
NA	TRBV7-2	NA	TRBJ1-1	TGTGCCAGCAGCTTAGTGCGGGGGGCGGTCACTGAAGCTTTCTTT	CASSLVRGAVTEAFF
NA	TRBV6-5	NA	TRBJ2-3	TGTGCCAGCAGTTACTCGACCGGGCTCGAGGGTACGCAGTATTTT	CASSYSTGLEGTQYF
TRBD2	TRBV7-9	NA	TRBJ2-1	TGTGCCAGCAGCTACGGGACTAGCGGGAGAGTTTATGAGCAGTTCTTC	CASSYGTSGRVYEQFF
NA	TRBV3-1/TRBV3-2	NA	TRBJ2-7	TGTGCCAGCAGCCAAGGAACCTACGAGCAGTACTTC	CASSQGTYEQYF
NA	TRBV19	NA	TRBJ2-7	TGTGCCAGTACCCGAGGGGGTCCGGGGGAGCAGTACTTC	CASTRGGPGEQYF
NA	TRBV15	NA	TRBJ2-7	TGTGCCACCAGCAGAATAGGACAGTCAAACTCCTACGAGCAGTACTTC	CATSRIGQSNSYEQYF
NA	TRBV5-1	few	TRBJ1-2	TGCGCCAGCAGCCTTTCTGGGGACGTCCGTGCAGCCGCCTATGGCTACACCTTC	CASSLSGDVRAAAYGYTF
NA	TRBV9	NA	TRBJ2-3	TGTGCCAGCAGCGGTGAGGGAGATACGCAGTATTTT	CASSGEGDTQYF
NA	TRBV6-5	NA	TRBJ2-3	TGTGCCAGCACTCACAGGGTGACTAGCACAGATACGCAGTATTTT	CASTHRVTSTDTQYF
NA	TRBV27	NA	TRBJ1-5	TGTGCCAGCAGTTTGCGGCAGGAAGATCAGCCCCAGCATTTT	CASSLRQEDQPQHF
NA	TRBV9	NA	TRBJ2-5	TGTGCCAGCAGCGTAGGGGCGGAAGAGACCCAGTACTTC	CASSVGAEETQYF
NA	TRBV6-2/TRBV6-3	NA	TRBJ2-2	TGTGCCAGCAGCCCACATGGGGACGGGGCCGGGGAGCTGTTTTTT	CASSPHGDGAGELFF
NA	TRBV6-5	NA	TRBJ2-7	TGTGCCAGCAGTTACTTGGGCAGTCAAAGCTCCTACGAGCAGTACTTC	CASSYLGSQSSYEQYF
NA	TRBV1	NA	TRBJ2-3	TGCACCAGCAGCCAAGACAAATCGGATACGCAGTATTTT	CTSSQDKSDTQYF
NA	TRBV5-1	NA	TRBJ1-4	TGCGCCAGCAGCCCGATTGTGGCTACAACTAATGAAAAACTGTTTTTT	CASSPIVATTNEKLFF
NA	TRBV25-1	NA	TRBJ2-3	TGTGCCAGCAGTGATTTCCCAGATACGCAGTATTTT	CASSDFPDTQYF